This note documents a single T cell receptor beta chain sequence. The data derive from a study of blood T cell repertoires in COVID-19. Overall study: Italy, Spain and the United States were the sources of the convalescent and acute COVID-19 samples.

TCRdb keeps only in-frame clones here, not all; method: immunoSEQ multiplex PCR. Of 150,000 or so clones listed, 90% are singletons. The CDR3 contains 15 residues. The TCR was taken from a man aged 50-60 years with acute or convalescent COVID-19. The sample consisted of peripheral blood. The rearrangement joins TRBV21-1 to TRBJ2-7; TRBD1, the D gene given by the table, was not confirmed from the DNA. TRBV21-1 is a listed pseudogene. This CDR3 is CAQPKGQGLFYEQYV. CDR3 in DNA: TGTGCTCAACCCAAAGGACAGGGTCTATTCTACGAGCAGTACGTC.